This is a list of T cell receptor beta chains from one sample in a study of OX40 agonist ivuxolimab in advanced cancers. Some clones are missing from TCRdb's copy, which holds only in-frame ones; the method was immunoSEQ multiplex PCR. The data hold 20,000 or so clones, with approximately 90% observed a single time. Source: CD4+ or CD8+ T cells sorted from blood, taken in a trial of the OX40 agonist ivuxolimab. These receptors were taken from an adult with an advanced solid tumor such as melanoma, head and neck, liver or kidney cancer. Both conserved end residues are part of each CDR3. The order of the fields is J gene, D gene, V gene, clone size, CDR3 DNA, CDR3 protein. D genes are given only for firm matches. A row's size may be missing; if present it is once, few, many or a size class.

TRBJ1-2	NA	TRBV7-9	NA	TGTGCCAGCAGCTTAGCCGGCCAGGGGAGGGTTAACTATGGCTACACCTTC	CASSLAGQGRVNYGYTF
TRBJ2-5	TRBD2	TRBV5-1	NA	TGCGCCAGCAGCCACGGACTAGCGGGGTCGGAAGAGGGGGAGACCCAGTACTTC	CASSHGLAGSEEGETQYF
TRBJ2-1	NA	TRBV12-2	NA	TGTGCAAGTCGCTTGCTTCGGTTACCCTACAATGAGCAGTTCTTC	CASRLLRLPYNEQFF
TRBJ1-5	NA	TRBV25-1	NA	TGTGCCAGCAGTGAATGGGGTCGAAATCAGCCCCAGCATTTT	CASSEWGRNQPQHF
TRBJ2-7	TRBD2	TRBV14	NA	TGTGCCAGCAGCCAAGTTGAGCGGGAGAAGGGGGACGAGCAGTACTTC	CASSQVEREKGDEQYF
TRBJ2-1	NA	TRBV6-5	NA	TGTGCCAGCAGTCGGCTAGCGAACTACAATGAGCAGTTCTTC	CASSRLANYNEQFF
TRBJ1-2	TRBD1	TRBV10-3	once	TGTGCCATCAGCTCAACGGGACAGGGGATCTATGGCTACACCTTC	CAISSTGQGIYGYTF
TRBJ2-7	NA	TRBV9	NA	TGTGCCAGCAGCGTAGGGACTACCTACGAGCAGTACTTC	CASSVGTTYEQYF
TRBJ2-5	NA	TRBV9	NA	TGTGCCAGCAGCATTTCAGGGGCGGAGACCCAGTACTTC	CASSISGAETQYF
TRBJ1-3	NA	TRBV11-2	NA	TGTGCCAGCAGCTTAGATCCAGGAAACACCATATATTTT	CASSLDPGNTIYF
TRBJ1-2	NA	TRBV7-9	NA	TGTGCCAGCAGCCCAGGTGCCCCCTCGGATGGCTACACCTTC	CASSPGAPSDGYTF
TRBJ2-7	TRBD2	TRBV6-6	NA	TGTGCCAGCAGTTATAGGGACTACTCCTACGAGCAGTACTTC	CASSYRDYSYEQYF
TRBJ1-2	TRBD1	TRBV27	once	TGTGCCAGCGCCCCCGGGACAGGTGCCTATGGCTACACCTTC	CASAPGTGAYGYTF
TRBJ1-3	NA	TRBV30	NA	TGTGCCTGGAGCGGTTACGGAAACACCATATATTTT	CAWSGYGNTIYF
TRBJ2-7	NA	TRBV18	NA	TGTGCCAGCTCACCACCGGTAACAGCCGAGCAGTACTTC	CASSPPVTAEQYF
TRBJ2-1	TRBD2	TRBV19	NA	TGTGCCAGTAGTATCCAGGGACTAGCGGGCCCTTACAATGAGCAGTTCTTC	CASSIQGLAGPYNEQFF
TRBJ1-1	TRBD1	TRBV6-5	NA	TGTGCCAGCAGCCCCGACAGGGCGACTGAAGCTTTCTTT	CASSPDRATEAFF
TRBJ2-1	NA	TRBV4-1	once	TGCGCCAGCAGCCCCCCTGGGGGCAATATTCAGTTCTTC	CASSPPGGNIQFF
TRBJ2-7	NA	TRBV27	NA	TGTGCCAGCAGTTTATCGTCCTACTACGAGCAGTACTTC	CASSLSSYYEQYF
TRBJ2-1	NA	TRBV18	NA	TGTGCCAGCTCACTCAACCCAGCGGTGACCTACAATGAGCAGTTCTTC	CASSLNPAVTYNEQFF
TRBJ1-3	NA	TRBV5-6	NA	TGTGCCAGCAGCTGGGGGCCGGGATCTGGAAACACCATATATTTT	CASSWGPGSGNTIYF
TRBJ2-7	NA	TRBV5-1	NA	TGCGCCAGCAGATCCGTTTCTAGCGTCTCCTACGAGCAGTACTTC	CASRSVSSVSYEQYF
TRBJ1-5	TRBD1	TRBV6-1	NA	TGTGCCAGCGATACAGGGGCCCCGGGCTATCAGCCCCAGCATTTT	CASDTGAPGYQPQHF
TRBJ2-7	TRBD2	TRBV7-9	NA	TGTGCCAGCAGCCTGGTAGCGGGCCCCTACGAGCAGTACTTC	CASSLVAGPYEQYF
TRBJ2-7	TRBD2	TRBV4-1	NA	TGCGCCAGCGGCCGACTAGCGGGAACCTACGAGCAGTACTTC	CASGRLAGTYEQYF
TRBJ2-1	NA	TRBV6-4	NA	TGTGCCAGCAGTGACTCGAGTGGGAGTGGCGATGAGCAGTTCTTC	CASSDSSGSGDEQFF
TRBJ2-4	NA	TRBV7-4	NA	TGTGCCAGCAGCTTAGGGACCAAAATTGGGGTAGCCAAAAACATTCAGTACTTC	CASSLGTKIGVAKNIQYF
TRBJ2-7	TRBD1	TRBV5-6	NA	TGTGCCAGCAGCTTAACAGGGGACTACGAGCAGTACTTC	CASSLTGDYEQYF
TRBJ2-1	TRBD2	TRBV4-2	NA	TGTGCCAGCAGCCACCTTCGACTAGCGGGGATCAATGAGCAGTTCTTC	CASSHLRLAGINEQFF
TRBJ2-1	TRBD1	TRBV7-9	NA	TGTGCCAGCAGCCCAAGGACAGGGGAGTCCTACAATGAGCAGTTCTTC	CASSPRTGESYNEQFF
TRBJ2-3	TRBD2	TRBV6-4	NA	TGTGCCAGCAGTGAAGTGGCTAGCGGGGGGTCAGATACGCAGTATTTT	CASSEVASGGSDTQYF
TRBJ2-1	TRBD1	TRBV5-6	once	TGTGCCAGCAGCGCATCCGGGACAGCCTACAATGAGCAGTTCTTC	CASSASGTAYNEQFF
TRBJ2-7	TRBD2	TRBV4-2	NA	TGTGCCAGCAGCCAAGGGCCTAGACTAGCAAACGAGCAGTACTTC	CASSQGPRLANEQYF
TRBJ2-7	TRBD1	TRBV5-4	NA	TGTGCCAGCACCTTGGACAGGGGGGTGGAGGAGCAGTACTTC	CASTLDRGVEEQYF
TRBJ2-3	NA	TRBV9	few	TGTGCCAGCAGCGTCTCCGGTACTAGCACAGATACGCAGTATTTT	CASSVSGTSTDTQYF
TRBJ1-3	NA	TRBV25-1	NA	TGTGCCAGCAGTGAAATCCGGGCCCAGAGAGGGACCATATATTTT	CASSEIRAQRGTIYF
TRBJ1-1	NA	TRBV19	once	TGTGCCAGTAGTTGGTCAGGGGCCGATAACACTGAAGCTTTCTTT	CASSWSGADNTEAFF